These 14 T cell receptor beta chains share one sample of origin, sequenced in a study of CXCR3-negative and CXCR3-positive naive CD8 T cells. The TRB libraries of cDNA were built by UMI-labeled 5' RACE. No DNA is given; TCRdb re-called the 5' RACE reads and lists each CDR3 protein once. This table holds 150,000 or so distinct CDR3 sequences. Sequencing was carried out using naive CXCR3- CD8+ T cells from blood. Subset described: CD45RO-CCR7+CD27+CD95- naive CD8+ T cells lacking CXCR3 (TNR3-). Receptor source: a human donor in good health. Some clones in this sample may be carry-over from other donors' samples.

This chain uses TRBV27 with TRBJ2-7. From germline, CDR1 is MNHEY and CDR2 SMNVEV (reference sequence). The CDR3 length is 14 residues. CDR3 sequence reads: CASSLLGAAAEQYF.

The chain links TRBV21-1 to TRBJ1-1; TCRdb gives TRBD1 as the D gene, but with no DNA this cannot be confirmed. TRBV21-1 is shown as a pseudogene. There are 18 residues in the CDR3. CDR3 residues: CASSKLEGLAIGNTEAFF.

The J gene is TRBJ2-3, the V gene TRBV27; TCRdb lists TRBD2, though no DNA is available to test this call. CDR1 and CDR2 (germline): MNHEY, SMNVEV (reference sequence). The CDR3 sequence is 15 residues long. The CDR3 loop reads CASSFGLAGGDTQYF.

The chain has TRBV2 and TRBJ2-4; TCRdb designates TRBD1, a call that cannot be tested without DNA. Germline V gene lookup returns CDR1 SNHLY and CDR2 FYNNEI. The CDR3 extends over 13 amino acids. The CDR3 sequence: CASNKGQRNIQYF.

This chain joins TRBV29-1 and TRBJ2-4; there is no DNA to check the TCRdb D call of TRBD1. Germline-derived CDR1 and CDR2 are SQVTM and ANQGSEA. The CDR3 spans 13 residues. The CDR3 here is CSVADRAKNIQYF.

V gene TRBV7-8 combines with J gene TRBJ2-1; the TRBD1 assignment by TCRdb is unverifiable without DNA. This CDR3 is 16 amino acids long. Germline V gene data show CDR1 as SGHVS and CDR2 as FQNEAQ. Here the CDR3 reads CASSPGRIGSYNEQFF. The full variable domain, its missing parts supplied by reference TRBV7-8 and TRBJ2-1, is GAGVSQSPRYKVAKRGQDVALRCDPISGHVSLFWYQQALGQGPEFLTYFQNEAQLDKSGLPSDRFFAERPEGSVSTLKIQRTQQEDSAVYLCASSPGRIGSYNEQFFGPGTRLTVL.

The chain employs TRBV11-2 and TRBJ2-5. Per germline, CDR1 SGHAT and CDR2 FQNNGV. The CDR3 extends over 15 amino acids. The CDR3 loop is CASSLGDRAQETQYF.

The rearrangement uses TRBV9 and TRBJ2-7. Germline CDR1 is SGDLS and CDR2 is YYNGEE. The CDR3 loop spans 16 amino acids. The CDR3 reads CASSANKDLSVYEQYF.

The V gene is TRBV19, the J gene TRBJ2-1; TCRdb calls TRBD1, which cannot be checked without DNA. The CDR3 runs to 15 residues. The germline gives CDR1 LNHDA, CDR2 SQIVND (reference sequence). CDR3 residues: CASFIRAGTHNEQFF.

The V and J genes are TRBV12-3 or TRBV12-4 and TRBJ2-1. The CDR3 covers 15 residues. This CDR3 is CASSSSGTQNNEQFF.

The chain is built from TRBV25-1 and TRBJ1-1; absent DNA, TCRdb's TRBD1 call cannot be checked. The CDR3 is made up of 16 amino acids. CDR1 is MGHDK, CDR2 SYGVNS, per germline. CDR3 sequence: CASSEGGNRGETEAFF. The variable domain in full, with the rest retrieved from reference TRBV25-1 and TRBJ1-1, is EADIYQTPRYLVIGTGKKITLECSQTMGHDKMYWYQQDPGMELHLIHYSYGVNSTEKGDLSSESTVSRIRTEHFPLTLESARPSHTSQYLCASSEGGNRGETEAFFGQGTRLTVV.

CDR3 region: CASSQEGRSTDTQYF. The chain has TRBV4-1 and TRBJ2-3; without DNA, the TCRdb call of TRBD2 cannot be checked. CDR1 is MGHRA and CDR2 is YSYEKL in the germline V gene. The CDR3 is 15 amino acids.

V usage is TRBV29-1 and J usage is TRBJ2-7; TCRdb's D call of TRBD1 is untestable without DNA. Germline V CDR1 and CDR2: SQVTM, ANQGSEA. The CDR3 runs to 17 residues. The CDR3 reads CSVEAPLGTAESYEQYF.

The J gene is TRBJ2-7, the V gene TRBV3-1. This CDR3 comprises 14 residues. Germline V gene data show CDR1 as LGHDT and CDR2 as YNNKEL (reference sequence). CDR3 residues: CASPRRDSSYEQYF.